The text below deals with one TCR beta chain. There are 17 residues in the CDR3. Germline lookup yields CDR1 LNHDA and CDR2 SQIVND (reference sequence). V lost 4 bases to trimming and J lost 6 bases; unmatched junction nucleotides: 10. Using immunoSEQ multiplex PCR, the repertoire was profiled, and TCRdb retains in-frame clones only, with some absent. The top ten hold approximately 0.99% of the sample, which has tens of thousands of clones, under 95% seen once. The sample is drawn from a study of T cell changes during pregnancy in multiple sclerosis. The sample was peripheral blood, taken before pregnancy. The V gene is TRBV19, the J gene TRBJ1-5; 12 bases match TRBD1. This TCR was recovered from a female donor with multiple sclerosis, enrolled in a pregnancy study. CDR3 sequence: CASSRLGTGGVGQPQHF. The CDR3 coding sequence is TGTGCCAGTAGTAGACTCGGGACAGGGGGCGTGGGTCAGCCCCAGCATTTT.